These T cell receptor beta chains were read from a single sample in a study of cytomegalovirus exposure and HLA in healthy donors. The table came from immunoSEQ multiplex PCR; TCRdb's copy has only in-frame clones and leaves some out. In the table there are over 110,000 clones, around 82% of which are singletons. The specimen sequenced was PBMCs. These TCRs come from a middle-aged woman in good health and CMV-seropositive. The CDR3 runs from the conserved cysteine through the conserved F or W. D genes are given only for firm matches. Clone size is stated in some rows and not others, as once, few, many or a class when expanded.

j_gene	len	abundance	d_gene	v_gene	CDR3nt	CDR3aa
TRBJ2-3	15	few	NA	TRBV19	TGTGCCAGTAGTCTACGCGGGCTACCCGGGAATACGCAGTATTTT	CASSLRGLPGNTQYF
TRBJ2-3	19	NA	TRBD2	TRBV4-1	TGCGCCAGCAGCCAAGAGGCAAGACTAGCGGGAGTTCGAACAGATACGCAGTATTTT	CASSQEARLAGVRTDTQYF
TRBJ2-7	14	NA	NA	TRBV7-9	TGTGCCAGCAGCTCCTTACAAGGGGTCCACGAGCAGTACTTC	CASSSLQGVHEQYF
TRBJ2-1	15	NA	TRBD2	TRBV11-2	TGTGCCAGCAGCCCTCTAGCGGGCTCCTACAATGAGCAGTTCTTC	CASSPLAGSYNEQFF
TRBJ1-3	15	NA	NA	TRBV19	TGTGCCAGTAGTATGCCAGGGGAAGGTGGAAACACCATATATTTT	CASSMPGEGGNTIYF
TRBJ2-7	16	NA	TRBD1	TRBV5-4	TGTGCCAGCAGCTTGGGAGGGACAGGGGCGCTCCACGAGCAGTACTTC	CASSLGGTGALHEQYF
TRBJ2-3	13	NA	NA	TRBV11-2	TGTGCCAGCAGCTTAGTGGCCCCAGATACGCAGTATTTT	CASSLVAPDTQYF
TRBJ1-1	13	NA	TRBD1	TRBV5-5	TGTGCCAGCAGCCGGACAGGGAACACTGAAGCTTTCTTT	CASSRTGNTEAFF
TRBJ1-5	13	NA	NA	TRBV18	TGTGCCAGCTCCCCCGGGAACCATCAGCCCCAGCATTTT	CASSPGNHQPQHF
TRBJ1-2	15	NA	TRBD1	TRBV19	TGTGCCAGTAAGAGTGGGGGACAGGGGATCTATGGCTACACCTTC	CASKSGGQGIYGYTF
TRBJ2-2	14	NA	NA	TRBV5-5	TGTGCCAGCAGCTTGGCAACGGGAGCCGGGGAGCTGTTTTTT	CASSLATGAGELFF
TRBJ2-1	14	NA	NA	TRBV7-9	TGTGCCAGCAGCGCGACAGCAGGATACAATGAGCAGTTCTTC	CASSATAGYNEQFF
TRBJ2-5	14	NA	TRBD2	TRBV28	TGTGCCAGCAGGCCGGCGGGAGGGGGAGAGACCCAGTACTTC	CASRPAGGGETQYF
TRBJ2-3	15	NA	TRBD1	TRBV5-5	TGTGCCAGCAAATTGAGGGACAGGGCGGCAGATACGCAGTATTTT	CASKLRDRAADTQYF
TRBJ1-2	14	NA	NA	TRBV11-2	TGTGCCAGTTACGATCCGTCAGATTCCCATGGCTACACCTTC	CASYDPSDSHGYTF
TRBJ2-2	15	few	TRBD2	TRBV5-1	TGCGCCAGCAGCTTGGGACTAGCGGACACCGGGGAGCTGTTTTTT	CASSLGLADTGELFF
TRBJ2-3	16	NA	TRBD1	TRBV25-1	TGTGCCAGCAGTTCTAACAGGGGTAATCAGGCAGATACGCAGTATTTT	CASSSNRGNQADTQYF
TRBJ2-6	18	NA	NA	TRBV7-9	TGTGCCAGCAGCTTAAATATCGGCAGGGGCCCTGGGGCCAACGTCCTGACTTTC	CASSLNIGRGPGANVLTF
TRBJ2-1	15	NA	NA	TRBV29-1	TGCAGCGTTGTCATAGGACCCGACTCTTGGGGGCATCGGTTCTTC	CSVVIGPDSWGHRFF
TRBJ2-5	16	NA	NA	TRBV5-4	TGTGCCAGCAGCCTTGGAGGGGCAGGGCCGGGGGAGACCCAGTACTTC	CASSLGGAGPGETQYF
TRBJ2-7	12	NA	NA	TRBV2	TGTGCCAGCAGTTATCTCTCCTACGAGCAGTACTTC	CASSYLSYEQYF
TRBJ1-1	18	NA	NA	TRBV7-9	TGTGCCAGCAGCTTATTGGCCGGGGACGTTTCAGGGGCCTTTGAAGCTTTCTTT	CASSLLAGDVSGAFEAFF
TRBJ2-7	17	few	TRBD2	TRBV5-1	TGCGCCAGCAGCTTGGGACTAGCGGGCCCGGCAAGCTACGAGCAGTACTTC	CASSLGLAGPASYEQYF
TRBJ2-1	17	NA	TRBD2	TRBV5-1	TGCGCCAGCAGCTGGACCATAGCGGGAGGGCCGGGGAATGAGCAGTTCTTC	CASSWTIAGGPGNEQFF
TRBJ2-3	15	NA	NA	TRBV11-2	TGTGCCAGCAGCTTGCTGGCTAGCCCCACAGATACGCAGTATTTT	CASSLLASPTDTQYF
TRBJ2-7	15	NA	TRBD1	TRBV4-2	TGTGCCAGCAGCCGGGACAGGGTGGGAGACGGCGAGCAGTACTTC	CASSRDRVGDGEQYF
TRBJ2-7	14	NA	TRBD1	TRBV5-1	TGCGCCAGCAGCTTGGCAGACAGGGTCTACGAGCAGTACTTC	CASSLADRVYEQYF
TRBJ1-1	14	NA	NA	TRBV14	TGTGCCAGCAGCCAAGACAGAATGAACACTGAAGCTTTCTTT	CASSQDRMNTEAFF
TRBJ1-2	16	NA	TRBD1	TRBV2	TGTGCCAGCAGGCCGATCTACAGGGGGCGCAACTATGGCTACACCTTC	CASRPIYRGRNYGYTF
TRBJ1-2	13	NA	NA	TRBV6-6	TGTGCCAGCAGTGGTACAGCAAACTATGGCTACACCTTC	CASSGTANYGYTF
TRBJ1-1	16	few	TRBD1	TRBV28	TGTGCCAGCAGTTTACCGGGACAGGGGTCGAACACTGAAGCTTTCTTT	CASSLPGQGSNTEAFF
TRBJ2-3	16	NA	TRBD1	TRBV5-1	TGCGCCAGCAGCTTGGCGGGGACAGGGGGCACAGATACGCAGTATTTT	CASSLAGTGGTDTQYF
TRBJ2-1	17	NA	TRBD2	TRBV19	TGTGCCAGTAGTACCATCAGGACTAGCGGGAGAACGAATGAGCAGTTCTTC	CASSTIRTSGRTNEQFF
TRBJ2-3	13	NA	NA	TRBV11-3	TGTGCCAGCAGCTGGGGGGTTCGCGATACGCAGTATTTT	CASSWGVRDTQYF
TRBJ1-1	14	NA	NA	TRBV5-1	TGCGCCAGCAGCGCGGGTCAGCTGAACACTGAAGCTTTCTTT	CASSAGQLNTEAFF
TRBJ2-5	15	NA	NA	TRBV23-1	TGCGCCAGCAGTCAATCAAAGAACAGACAAGAGACCCAGTACTTC	CASSQSKNRQETQYF
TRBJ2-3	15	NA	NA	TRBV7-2	TGTGCCAGCAGCTTAGGGCAGCGGTTCACAGATACGCAGTATTTT	CASSLGQRFTDTQYF
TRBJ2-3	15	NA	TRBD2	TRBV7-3	TGTGCCAGCAGCCCAAGACTAGCGGAAGCAGATACGCAGTATTTT	CASSPRLAEADTQYF
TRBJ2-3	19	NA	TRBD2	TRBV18	TGTGCCAGCTCACCACCGTGGACTAGCGGGAGGGCCGGAAGGAATACGCAGTATTTT	CASSPPWTSGRAGRNTQYF
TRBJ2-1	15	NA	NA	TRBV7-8	TGTGCCAGCAGCTTGGCGGGACCTAGCTGGCACGAGCAGTTCTTC	CASSLAGPSWHEQFF
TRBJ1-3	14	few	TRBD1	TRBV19	TGTGCCACCAAAGACAGGGGTCGCGAAAACACCATATATTTT	CATKDRGRENTIYF